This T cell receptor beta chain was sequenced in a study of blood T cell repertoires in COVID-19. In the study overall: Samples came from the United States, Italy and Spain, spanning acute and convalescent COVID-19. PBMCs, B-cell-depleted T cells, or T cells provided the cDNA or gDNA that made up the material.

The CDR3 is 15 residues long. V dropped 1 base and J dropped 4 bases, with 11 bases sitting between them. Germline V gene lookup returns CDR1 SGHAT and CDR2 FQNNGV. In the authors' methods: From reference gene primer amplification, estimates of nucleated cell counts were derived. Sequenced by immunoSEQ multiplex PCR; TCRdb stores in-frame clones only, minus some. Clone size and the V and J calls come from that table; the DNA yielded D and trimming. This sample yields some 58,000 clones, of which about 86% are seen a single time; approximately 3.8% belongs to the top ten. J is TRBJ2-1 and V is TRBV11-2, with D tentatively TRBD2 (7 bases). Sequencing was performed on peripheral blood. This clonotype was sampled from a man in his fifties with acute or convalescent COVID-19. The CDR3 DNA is TGTGCCAGCAGCTTAGGAGGGGGGGCATACAATGAGCAGTTCTTC. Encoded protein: CASSLGGGAYNEQFF. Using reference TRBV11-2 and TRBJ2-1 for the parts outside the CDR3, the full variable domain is EAGVAQSPRYKIIEKRQSVAFWCNPISGHATLYWYQQILGQGPKLLIQFQNNGVVDDSQLPKDRFSAERLKGVDSTLKIQPAKLEDSAVYLCASSLGGGAYNEQFFGPGTRLTVL.